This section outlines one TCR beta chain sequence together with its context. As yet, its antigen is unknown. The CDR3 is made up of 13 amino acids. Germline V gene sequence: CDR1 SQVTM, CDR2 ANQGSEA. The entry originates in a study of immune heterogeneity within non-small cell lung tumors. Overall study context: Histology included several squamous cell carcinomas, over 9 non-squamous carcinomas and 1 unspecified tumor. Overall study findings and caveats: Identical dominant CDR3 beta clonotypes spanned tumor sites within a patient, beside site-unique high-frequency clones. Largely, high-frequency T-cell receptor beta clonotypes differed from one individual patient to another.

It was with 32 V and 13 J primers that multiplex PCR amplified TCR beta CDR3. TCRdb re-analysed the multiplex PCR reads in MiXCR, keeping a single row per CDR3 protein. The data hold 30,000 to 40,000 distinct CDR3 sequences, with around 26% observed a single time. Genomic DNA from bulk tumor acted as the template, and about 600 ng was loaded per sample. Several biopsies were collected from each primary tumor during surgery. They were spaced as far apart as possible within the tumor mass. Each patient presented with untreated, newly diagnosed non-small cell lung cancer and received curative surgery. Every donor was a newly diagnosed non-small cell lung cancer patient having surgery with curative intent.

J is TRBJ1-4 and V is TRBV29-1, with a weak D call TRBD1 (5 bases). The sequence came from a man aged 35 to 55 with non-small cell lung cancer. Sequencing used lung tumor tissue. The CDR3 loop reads CIFLLIRGKKLFF. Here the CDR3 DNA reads TGCATCTTTCTTCTGATTCGGGGGAAAAAACTGTTTTTT.